This T cell receptor beta chain was identified in a study of blood T cell repertoires in COVID-19. About the study: COVID-19 samples collected from the United States, Italy and Spain covered acute and convalescent phases. PBMCs, B-cell-depleted T cells, or T cells were the source of the cDNA or gDNA that made up the material.

The length of the CDR3 is 13 residues. CDR1 SGHAT and CDR2 FQNNGV come from the germline V gene. V was pared by 5 bases and J by 4 bases, with 4 bases of the junction left unmatched. Per the original data handling: Reference gene primer amplification gave nucleated cell count estimates. Some clones are missing from TCRdb's copy, which holds only in-frame ones; the method was immunoSEQ multiplex PCR. From that table come the V and J calls and clone size; the DNA was used to work out D and trimming. This table has around 270,000 clones, approximately 85% appearing once. The source material was peripheral blood. The chain couples TRBV11-2 to TRBJ1-1; the match to TRBD1 covers 7 bases. This receptor was taken from a human donor with COVID-19, enrolled during active disease. The donor label of this sample is uncertain. Written as DNA, the CDR3 is TGTGCCAGCAGCCAAGACAGGGCCACTGAAGCTTTCTTT. Protein: CASSQDRATEAFF.